Reported below is one T cell receptor (beta chain). People who had autoimmune disease history or systemic immunosuppression were excluded. These data belong to a study of OX40 agonist ivuxolimab in advanced cancers. The V segment lost 2 bases and the J segment 8 bases; nucleotides outside the gene matches: 7. This CDR3 contains 16 residues. CDR1 is SGDLS, CDR2 YYNGEE, per germline. Data came from immunoSEQ multiplex PCR; TCRdb stores just in-frame clones and leaves some out. The table lists around 67,000 clones, 88% of them singletons. This specimen was CD4+ or CD8+ T cells sorted from blood, taken in a trial of the OX40 agonist ivuxolimab. The V and J genes are TRBV9 and TRBJ2-1, with 13 bases that match TRBD2. The TCR originated in an adult with an advanced solid tumor such as melanoma, head and neck, liver or kidney cancer. The CDR3, as DNA: TGTGCCAGCAGCGTTGGACTAGCGGGAGCGGGCGATGAGCAGTTCTTC. Translating it yields CASSVGLAGAGDEQFF.